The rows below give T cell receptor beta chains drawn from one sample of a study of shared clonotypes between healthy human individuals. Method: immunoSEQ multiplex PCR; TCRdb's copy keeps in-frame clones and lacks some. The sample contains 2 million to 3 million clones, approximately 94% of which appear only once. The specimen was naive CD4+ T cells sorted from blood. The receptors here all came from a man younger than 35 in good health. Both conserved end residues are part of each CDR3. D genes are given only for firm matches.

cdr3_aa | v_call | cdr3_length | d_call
CASSGESLYGYTF | TRBV9 | 13 | NA
CASTLLLETGEQYF | TRBV28 | 14 | TRBD1
CASKGSGSSYNEQFF | TRBV5-1 | 15 | NA
CASTQSGSTYEQYF | TRBV28 | 14 | NA
CASSLSPLAGSKTQYF | TRBV28 | 16 | TRBD2
CASSLVSSQRTDTQYF | TRBV7-9 | 16 | NA
CASSQSGTGSSGELFF | TRBV18 | 16 | TRBD1
CASSLALGAQETQYF | TRBV5-4 | 15 | NA
CASSLVGQNTGELFF | TRBV5-4 | 15 | NA
CATSRERVLTGHSYEQYF | TRBV15 | 18 | TRBD1
CASMRFPGGYTF | TRBV19 | 12 | NA
CASSSRDRAYNEQFF | TRBV11-1 | 15 | TRBD1
CASSPRRADTQYF | TRBV18 | 13 | NA
CASSLAGHPNTGELFF | TRBV5-1 | 16 | NA
CASSLITKGGEKLFF | TRBV5-8 | 15 | NA
CASAPWGRGARPQHF | TRBV6-4 | 15 | NA
CASSRADRDTDTQYF | TRBV4-1 | 15 | TRBD1
CASKRQDAGNQPQHF | TRBV6-5 | 15 | NA
CASSEGGPSYEQYF | TRBV10-1 | 14 | NA
CASSLAEGFEQYF | TRBV7-6 | 13 | NA
CAISEGYQPQHF | TRBV10-3 | 12 | NA
CASSLSQGYTQYF | TRBV27 | 13 | NA
CASRNTGSSGNTIYF | TRBV6-5 | 15 | NA
CASSPIKKETQYF | TRBV18 | 13 | NA
CAISESRGGQDNEQFF | TRBV10-3 | 16 | NA
CASSLLLGGAKNIQYF | TRBV27 | 16 | NA
CASSRTGDEKLFF | TRBV5-1 | 13 | TRBD1
CASSLSENTGELFF | TRBV11-3 | 14 | NA
CASSLTPAGGDNEQFF | TRBV4-3 | 16 | TRBD2
CASSLRLAESTDTQYF | TRBV11-2 | 16 | TRBD2
CASSRDRGWAEAFF | TRBV18 | 14 | TRBD1
CASSLEYSGQGQTQYF | TRBV7-9 | 16 | TRBD1
CASSLTGSVGYTF | TRBV6-1 | 13 | NA
CAISSDRVNSPLHF | TRBV10-3 | 14 | TRBD1
CASSFFATYEQYF | TRBV28 | 13 | NA
CASSHNSGASGNTIYF | TRBV11-2 | 16 | NA
CASGYSAGTEAFF | TRBV12-5 | 13 | NA